What follows is one TCR beta chain and its context. Its antigen is as yet unknown. Data came from immunoSEQ multiplex PCR; TCRdb stores just in-frame clones and leaves some out. The table has around 66,000 clones, 70% to 75% seen once; the top ten hold approximately 9.1%. This sample stems from a study of PD-1 blockade in classical Hodgkin lymphoma. Study-wide points: What drove the repertoire differences, possibly disease activity or prior therapy, has not been defined. Reported baseline diversity: healthy donors highest, relapsed/refractory patients lowest. Complete responders showed a baseline diversity that resembled the diversity of newly diagnosed patients.

Germline V lookup: CDR1 SGHRS, CDR2 YFSETQ. V gave up 0 bases and J gave up 3 bases; unmatched junction bases: 2. The CDR3 has 14 amino acids. Each of the patients experienced relapse following autologous stem cell transplantation, and their brentuximab vedotin exposure differed. The clonotype originates from a human donor with classical Hodgkin lymphoma. The gene calls are TRBV5-1 and TRBJ1-1, with TRBD1 identical over 7 bases. Sequenced material: peripheral blood mononuclear cells (PBMCs), taken before the second cycle of nivolumab. CDR3 DNA: TGCGCCAGCAGCTTGGAACAGGGGTACACTGAAGCTTTCTTT. Translated: CASSLEQGYTEAFF.